The subject of this entry is one T cell receptor beta chain. Primers for the PCR totalled 60 Vbeta and 13 Jbeta. Profiled with immunoSEQ multiplex PCR; TCRdb holds only in-frame clones, not every one. The sample shows roughly 180,000 clones, about 83% of them seen only once. This specimen comes from a study of cytomegalovirus exposure and HLA in healthy donors. CDR1 is SGHTA, CDR2 FQGTGA, per germline. Trimming cost V 2 bases and J 6 bases, with 11 bases left between them. The CDR3 length is 14 residues. This TCR was sampled from a female donor in good health and CMV-seronegative. The specimen was PBMCs. The chain links TRBV7-3 to TRBJ2-1, with D uncertain. The CDR3 sequence: CASSLGPQANEQFF. The CDR3 DNA reads as TGTGCCAGCAGCTTAGGGCCCCAGGCCAATGAGCAGTTCTTC.